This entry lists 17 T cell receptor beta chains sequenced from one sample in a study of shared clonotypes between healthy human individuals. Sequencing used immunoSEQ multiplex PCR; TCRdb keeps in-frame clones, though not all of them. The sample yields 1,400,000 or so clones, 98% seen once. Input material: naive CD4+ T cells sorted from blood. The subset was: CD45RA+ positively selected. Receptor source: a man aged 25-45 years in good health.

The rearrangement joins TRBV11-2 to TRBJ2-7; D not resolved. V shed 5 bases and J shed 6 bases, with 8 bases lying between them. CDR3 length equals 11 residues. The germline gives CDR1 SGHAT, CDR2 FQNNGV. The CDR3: CASSPVFEQYF. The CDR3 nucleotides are TGTGCCAGCAGCCCCGTATTCGAGCAGTACTTC. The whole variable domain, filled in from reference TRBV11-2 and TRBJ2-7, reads EAGVAQSPRYKIIEKRQSVAFWCNPISGHATLYWYQQILGQGPKLLIQFQNNGVVDDSQLPKDRFSAERLKGVDSTLKIQPAKLEDSAVYLCASSPVFEQYFGPGTRLTVT.

The CDR3 is CASSPPPPAESSYEQYF. The CDR3 DNA reads TGTGCCAGCTCACCACCCCCCCCGGCGGAGAGCTCCTACGAGCAGTACTTC. The chain links TRBV18 to TRBJ2-7; D remains ambiguous. CDR1 is KGHSH and CDR2 is LQKENI in the germline V gene. The CDR3 totals 17 residues. V lost 0 bases and J lost 0, with 15 bases in between.

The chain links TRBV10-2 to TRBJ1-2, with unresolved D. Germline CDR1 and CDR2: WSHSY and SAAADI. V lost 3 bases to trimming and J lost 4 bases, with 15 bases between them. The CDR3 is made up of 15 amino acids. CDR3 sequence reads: CASSDANRDRYGYTF. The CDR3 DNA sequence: TGCGCCAGCAGTGACGCGAACAGAGACCGCTATGGCTACACCTTC.

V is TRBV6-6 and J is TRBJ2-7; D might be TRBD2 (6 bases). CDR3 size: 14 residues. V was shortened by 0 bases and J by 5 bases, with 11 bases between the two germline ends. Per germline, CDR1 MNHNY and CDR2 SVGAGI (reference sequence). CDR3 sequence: CASSYSIAANEQYF. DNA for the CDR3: TGTGCCAGCAGTTACTCGATAGCGGCCAACGAGCAGTACTTC.

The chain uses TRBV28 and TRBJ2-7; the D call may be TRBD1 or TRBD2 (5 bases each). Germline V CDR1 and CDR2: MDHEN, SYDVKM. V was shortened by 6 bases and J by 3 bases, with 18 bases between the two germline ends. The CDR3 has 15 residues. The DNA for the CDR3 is TGTGCCAGCAGAATTGGGGGAACGGTCGGCTACGAGCAGTACTTC. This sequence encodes CASRIGGTVGYEQYF.

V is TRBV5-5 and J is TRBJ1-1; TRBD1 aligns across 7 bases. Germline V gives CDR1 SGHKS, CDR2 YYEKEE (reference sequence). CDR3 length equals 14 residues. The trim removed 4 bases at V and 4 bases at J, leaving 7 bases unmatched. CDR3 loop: CASSRGDRATEAFF. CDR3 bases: TGTGCCAGCAGCCGTGGCGACAGGGCCACTGAAGCTTTCTTT.

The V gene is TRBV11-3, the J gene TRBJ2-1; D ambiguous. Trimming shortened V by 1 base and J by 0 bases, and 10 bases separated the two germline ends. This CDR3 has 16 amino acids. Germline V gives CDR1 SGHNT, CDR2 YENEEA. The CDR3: CASSLGLPSSYNEQFF. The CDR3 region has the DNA TGTGCCAGCAGCTTAGGTCTCCCAAGCTCCTACAATGAGCAGTTCTTC. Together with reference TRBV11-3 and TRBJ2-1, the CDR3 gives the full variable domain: EAGVVQSPRYKIIEKKQPVAFWCNPISGHNTLYWYLQNLGQGPELLIRYENEEAVDDSQLPKDRFSAERLKGVDSTLKIQPAELGDSAVYLCASSLGLPSSYNEQFFGPGTRLTVL.

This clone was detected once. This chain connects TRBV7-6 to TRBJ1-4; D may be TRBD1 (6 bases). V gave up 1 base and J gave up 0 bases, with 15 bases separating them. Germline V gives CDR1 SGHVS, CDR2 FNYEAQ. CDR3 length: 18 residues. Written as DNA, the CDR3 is TGTGCCAGCAGCTTAGTGCAGGACAGACCTGCAACTAATGAAAAACTGTTTTTT. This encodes CASSLVQDRPATNEKLFF.

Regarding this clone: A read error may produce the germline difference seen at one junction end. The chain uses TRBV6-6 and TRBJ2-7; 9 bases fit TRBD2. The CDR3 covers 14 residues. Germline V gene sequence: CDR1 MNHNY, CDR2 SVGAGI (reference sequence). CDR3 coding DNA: TGTGCCACCAGTCTGACTAGCGGCTCCTACGAGCAGTACTTC. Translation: CATSLTSGSYEQYF.

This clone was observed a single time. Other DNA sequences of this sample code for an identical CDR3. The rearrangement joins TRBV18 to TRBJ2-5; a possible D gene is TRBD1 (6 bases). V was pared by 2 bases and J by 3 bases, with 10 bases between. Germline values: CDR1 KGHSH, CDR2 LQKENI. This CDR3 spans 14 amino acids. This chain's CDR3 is CASSPTGTEETQYF. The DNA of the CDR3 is TGTGCCAGCTCACCAACAGGGACGGAAGAGACCCAGTACTTC.

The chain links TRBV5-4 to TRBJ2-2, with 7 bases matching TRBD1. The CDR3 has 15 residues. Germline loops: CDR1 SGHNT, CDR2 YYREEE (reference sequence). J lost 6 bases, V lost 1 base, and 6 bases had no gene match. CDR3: CASSLRGGGPGELFF. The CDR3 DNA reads TGTGCCAGCAGCTTGAGAGGGGGCGGTCCCGGGGAGCTGTTTTTT.

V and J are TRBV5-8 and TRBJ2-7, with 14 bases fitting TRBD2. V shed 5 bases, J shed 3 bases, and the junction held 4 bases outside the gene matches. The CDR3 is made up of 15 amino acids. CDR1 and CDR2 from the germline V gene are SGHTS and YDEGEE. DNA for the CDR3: TGTGCCAGCAGGCCTGGACTAGCGGGAGGCTACGAGCAGTACTTC. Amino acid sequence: CASRPGLAGGYEQYF.

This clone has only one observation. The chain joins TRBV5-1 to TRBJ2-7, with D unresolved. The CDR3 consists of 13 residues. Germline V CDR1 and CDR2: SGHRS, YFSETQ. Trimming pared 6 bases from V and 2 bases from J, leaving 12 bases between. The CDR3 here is CASMAGIAYEQYF. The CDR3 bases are TGCGCCAGCATGGCAGGAATAGCCTACGAGCAGTACTTC.

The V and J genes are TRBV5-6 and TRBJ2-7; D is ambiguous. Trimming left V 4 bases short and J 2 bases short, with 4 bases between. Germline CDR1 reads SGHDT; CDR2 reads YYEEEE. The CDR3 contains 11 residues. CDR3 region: CASSGTYEQYF. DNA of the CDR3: TGTGCCAGCAGCGGAACCTACGAGCAGTACTTC.

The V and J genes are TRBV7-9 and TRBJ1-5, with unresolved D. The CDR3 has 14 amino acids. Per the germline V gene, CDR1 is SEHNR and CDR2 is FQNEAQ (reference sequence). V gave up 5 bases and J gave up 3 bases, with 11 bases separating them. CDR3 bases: TGTGCCAGCAGCCGACTCGGCTCCAATCAGCCCCAGCATTTT. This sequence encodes CASSRLGSNQPQHF.

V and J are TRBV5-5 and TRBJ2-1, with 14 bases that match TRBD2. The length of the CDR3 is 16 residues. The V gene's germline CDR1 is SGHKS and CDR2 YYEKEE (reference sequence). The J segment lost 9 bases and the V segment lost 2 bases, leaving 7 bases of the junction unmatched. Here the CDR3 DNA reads TGTGCCAGCAGCTTTACGGGACTAGCGGGAGCGGGTGAGCAGTTCTTC. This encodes CASSFTGLAGAGEQFF.

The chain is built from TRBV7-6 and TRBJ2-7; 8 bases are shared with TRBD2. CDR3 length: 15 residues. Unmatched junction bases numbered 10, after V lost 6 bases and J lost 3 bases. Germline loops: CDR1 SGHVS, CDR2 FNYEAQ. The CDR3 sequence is CASSPNPGLDYEQYF. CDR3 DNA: TGTGCCAGCAGTCCCAACCCGGGACTAGACTACGAGCAGTACTTC.